This T cell receptor beta chain was captured in a study of blood T cell repertoires in COVID-19. Original methodology: Estimated nucleated cell counts came from reference gene primer amplification. Data came from immunoSEQ multiplex PCR; TCRdb stores just in-frame clones and leaves some out. The V and J calls and the clone size are those of that table, but D and trimming were determined from the DNA. Of hundreds of thousands of clones listed, approximately 80% are singletons. Categorization into cohorts depended on clinical history that participants reported. A COVID-19 case was met by exposed participants within 2 weeks before study entry. The germline V and J ends were trimmed by 3 bases and 2 bases, with 12 bases remaining between them. The germline CDR1 and CDR2 sequences are MNHNS and SASEGT. This CDR3 contains 15 residues.

The sample was PBMCs or T cells enriched from blood (not recorded which). The J gene is TRBJ2-3, the V gene TRBV6-1; D possibly corresponds to TRBD2 (5 bases). The sequence was obtained from a middle-aged man who had been exposed to COVID-19. This chain's CDR3 is CASSDWGVVTDTQYF. The CDR3 DNA reads TGTGCCAGCAGTGATTGGGGAGTCGTCACAGATACGCAGTATTTT.